The entry below gives a single T cell receptor (beta chain) sequence along with its context. Its antigen is unidentified. The data are from a study of blood T cells in healthy people across ages. Study-wide findings and caveats: TCR beta diversity tracked closely with naive T cell percentage. Whereas aged donors had fewer naive CD4+ cells, long-lived donors had more of them and higher diversity. Unknown CMV status may confound age-related changes in expanded clones. From one million sequenced T cells, diversity estimates were lower bounds.

Sample-barcoded 5' priming and a J-beta primer mix drove a second PCR of roughly 6 to 12 cycles. TCRdb used MiXCR to reprocess the 5' RACE reads, holding one entry per CDR3 protein. The data contain 910,000 or so distinct CDR3 sequences, roughly 47% of them singletons. Sequenced material: blood. This TCR derives from a woman aged 55-70 years in good health.

The CDR3 DNA follows: TGTGCCAGCAGTATATCGGTGAGGGCTAACTATGGCTACACCTTC. Translation gives CASSISVRANYGYTF. The chain joins TRBV12-3 or TRBV12-4 to TRBJ1-2; D is undetermined. This CDR3 contains 15 residues. V was trimmed by 5 bases and J by 0 bases, leaving 13 bases between them.